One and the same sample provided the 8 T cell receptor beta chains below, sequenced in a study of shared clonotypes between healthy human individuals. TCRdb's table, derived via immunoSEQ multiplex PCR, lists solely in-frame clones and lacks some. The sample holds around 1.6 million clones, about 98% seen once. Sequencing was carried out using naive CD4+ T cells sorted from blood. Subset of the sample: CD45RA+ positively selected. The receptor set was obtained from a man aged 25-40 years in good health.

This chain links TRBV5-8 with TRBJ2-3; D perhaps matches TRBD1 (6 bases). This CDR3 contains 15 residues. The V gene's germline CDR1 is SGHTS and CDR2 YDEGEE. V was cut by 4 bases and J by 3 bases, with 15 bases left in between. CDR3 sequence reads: CASSQQGRWTDTQYF. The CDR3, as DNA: TGTGCCAGCAGCCAACAGGGTAGATGGACAGATACGCAGTATTTT. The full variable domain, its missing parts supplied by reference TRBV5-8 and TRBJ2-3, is EAGVTQSPTHLIKTRGQQATLRCSPISGHTSVYWYQQALGLGLQFLLWYDEGEERNRGNFPPRFSGRQFPNYSSELNVNALELEDSALYLCASSQQGRWTDTQYFGPGTRLTVL.

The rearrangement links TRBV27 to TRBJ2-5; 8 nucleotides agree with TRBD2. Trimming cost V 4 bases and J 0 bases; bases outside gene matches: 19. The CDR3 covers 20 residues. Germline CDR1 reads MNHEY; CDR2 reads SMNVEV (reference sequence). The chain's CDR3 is CASSSVRSSGLWLHQETQYF. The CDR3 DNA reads TGTGCCAGCAGTTCTGTTAGGTCTAGCGGGCTCTGGCTCCACCAAGAGACCCAGTACTTC.

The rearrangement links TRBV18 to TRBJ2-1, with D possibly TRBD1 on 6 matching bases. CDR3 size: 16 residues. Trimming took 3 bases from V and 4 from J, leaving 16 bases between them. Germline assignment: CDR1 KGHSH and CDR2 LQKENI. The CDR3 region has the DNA TGTGCCAGCTCACCTCTCCCGGGACAAGTTTACAATGAGCAGTTCTTC. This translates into CASSPLPGQVYNEQFF.

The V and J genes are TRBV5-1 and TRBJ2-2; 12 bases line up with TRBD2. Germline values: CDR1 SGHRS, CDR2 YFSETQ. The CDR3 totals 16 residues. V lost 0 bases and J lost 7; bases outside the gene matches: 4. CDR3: CASSLGLAGESGELFF. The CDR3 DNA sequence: TGCGCCAGCAGCTTGGGACTAGCGGGAGAAAGCGGGGAGCTGTTTTTT.

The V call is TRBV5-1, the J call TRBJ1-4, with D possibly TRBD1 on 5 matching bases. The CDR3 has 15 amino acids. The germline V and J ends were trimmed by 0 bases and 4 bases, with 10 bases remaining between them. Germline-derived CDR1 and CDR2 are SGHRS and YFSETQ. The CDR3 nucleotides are TGCGCCAGCAGCTTGGACAGACAGCGTAATGAAAAACTGTTTTTT. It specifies CASSLDRQRNEKLFF.

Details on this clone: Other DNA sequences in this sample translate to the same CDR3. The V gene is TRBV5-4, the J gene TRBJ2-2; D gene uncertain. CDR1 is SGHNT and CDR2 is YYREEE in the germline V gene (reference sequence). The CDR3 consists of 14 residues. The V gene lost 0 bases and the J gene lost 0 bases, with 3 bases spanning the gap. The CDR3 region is CASSLVANTGELFF. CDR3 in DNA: TGTGCCAGCAGCTTGGTGGCGAACACCGGGGAGCTGTTTTTT.

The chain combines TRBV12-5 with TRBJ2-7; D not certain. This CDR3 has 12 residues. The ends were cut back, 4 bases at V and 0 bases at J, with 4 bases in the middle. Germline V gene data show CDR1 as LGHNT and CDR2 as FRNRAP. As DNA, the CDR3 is TGTGCTAGTGGTTCCACCTCCTACGAGCAGTACTTC. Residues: CASGSTSYEQYF.

The DNA for the CDR3 is TGTGCCAGTAGTCCGCACCGGGTCCTCGGAGGAAATGAGCAGTTCTTC. This sequence encodes CASSPHRVLGGNEQFF. The rearrangement joins TRBV19 to TRBJ2-1; a possible D gene is TRBD2 (5 bases). V dropped 5 bases and J dropped 7 bases, with 21 bases sitting between them. Germline V gives CDR1 LNHDA, CDR2 SQIVND (reference sequence). The CDR3 is made up of 16 amino acids. The full variable domain, rest sourced from reference TRBV19 and TRBJ2-1, is DGGITQSPKYLFRKEGQNVTLSCEQNLNHDAMYWYRQDPGQGLRLIYYSQIVNDFQKGDIAEGYSVSREKKESFPLTVTSAQKNPTAFYLCASSPHRVLGGNEQFFGPGTRLTVL.